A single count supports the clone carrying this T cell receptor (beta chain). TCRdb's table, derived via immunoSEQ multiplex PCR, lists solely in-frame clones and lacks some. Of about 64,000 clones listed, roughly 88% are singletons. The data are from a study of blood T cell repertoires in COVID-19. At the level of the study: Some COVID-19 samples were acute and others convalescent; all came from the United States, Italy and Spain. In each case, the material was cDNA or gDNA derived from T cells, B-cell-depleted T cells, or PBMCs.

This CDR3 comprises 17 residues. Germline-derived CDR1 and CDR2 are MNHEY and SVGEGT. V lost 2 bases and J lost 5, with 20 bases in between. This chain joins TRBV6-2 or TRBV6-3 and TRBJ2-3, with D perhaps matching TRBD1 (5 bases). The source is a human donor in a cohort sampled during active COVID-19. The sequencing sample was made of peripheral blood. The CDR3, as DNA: TGTGCCAGCAGTTACGGTCAGACAGCCTCCTTAGGAGATACGCAGTATTTT. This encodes CASSYGQTASLGDTQYF.